These 5 T cell receptor beta chains originate from one sample sequenced in a study of human T cells and chemical hapten exposure. TCRdb independently ran MiXCR on the RACE reads; one entry per CDR3 protein. This table holds approximately 74,000 distinct CDR3 sequences, approximately 35% found once. The time point: patch test 1, 2 weeks after DPC sensitization. Treatment indicated: therapeutic diphenylcyclopropenone sensitization with weekly scalp DPC. The sequencing here drew on whole blood, taken in connection with sensitization to the hapten diphenylcyclopropenone (DPC). The receptor set was obtained from a man aged 35 to 55 with alopecia areata. Some clones in this sample may be carry-over from other donors' samples.

This clonotype turned up a few times. The chain combines TRBV12-3 or TRBV12-4 with TRBJ1-3; D not resolved. V lost 3 bases and J 2 bases, leaving 11 bases between the germline ends. The CDR3 sequence is 15 residues long. The DNA of the CDR3 is TGTGCCAGCAGTTTTGGGCGGCAAACTGGAAACACCATATATTTT. Residues: CASSFGRQTGNTIYF.

This chain connects TRBV20-1 to TRBJ2-5; unclear D gene. In germline, CDR1 is DFQATT, CDR2 SNEGSKA (reference sequence). The CDR3 spans 11 residues. V lost 5 bases and J lost 0, with 4 bases in between. CDR3 residues: CSAENQETQYF. CDR3 DNA: TGCAGTGCTGAGAACCAAGAGACCCAGTACTTC.

The rearrangement joins TRBV13 to TRBJ2-7, with TRBD1 matching over 9 bases. The germline CDR1 and CDR2 sequences are PRHDT and FYEKMQ (reference sequence). There are 14 residues in the CDR3. J was trimmed by 12 bases and V by 3 bases; bases with no gene match: 12. The CDR3 coding sequence is TGTGCCAGCAGCTTTGGACAGGGGCCGCACGTTCGGTACTTC. This gives the protein CASSFGQGPHVRYF.

In this sample, this clonotype turned up a few times. This sequence joins TRBV3-1 and TRBJ1-1, with a possible D match to TRBD1 (5 bases). The CDR3 length is 17 residues. With 2 bases removed from V and 0 bases from J, the gap between germline ends came to 16 bases. Germline V gene lookup returns CDR1 LGHDT and CDR2 YNNKEL (reference sequence). CDR3 DNA sequence: TGTGCCAGCAGCCAACAAAGTTGGGGGATTCTGAACACTGAAGCTTTCTTT. Amino acids: CASSQQSWGILNTEAFF.

The rearrangement joins TRBV10-3 to TRBJ2-3, with TRBD2 as a possible D gene (7 bases). The germline V and J ends were trimmed by 5 bases and 7 bases, with 16 bases remaining between them. The germline V gene has CDR1 ENHRY and CDR2 SYGVKD. This CDR3 is 14 amino acids long. CDR3 bases: TGTGCCATCAGTCCACAGGGAGGGGAAAATACGCAGTATTTT. Amino acids: CAISPQGGENTQYF.